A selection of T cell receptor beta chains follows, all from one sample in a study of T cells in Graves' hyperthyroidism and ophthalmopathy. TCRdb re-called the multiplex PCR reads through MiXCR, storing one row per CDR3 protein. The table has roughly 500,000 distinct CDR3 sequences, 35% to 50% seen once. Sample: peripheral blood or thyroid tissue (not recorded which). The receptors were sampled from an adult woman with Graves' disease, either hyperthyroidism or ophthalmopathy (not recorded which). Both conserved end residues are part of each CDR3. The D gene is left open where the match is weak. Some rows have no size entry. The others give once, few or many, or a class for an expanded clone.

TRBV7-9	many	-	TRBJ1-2	TGTGCCAGCAGCTTAGCGACGGGATATGGCTACACCTTC	CASSLATGYGYTF
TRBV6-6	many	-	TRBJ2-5	TGTGCCAGCAGTTACGGCAGTTTGGGGGAGACCCAGTACTTC	CASSYGSLGETQYF
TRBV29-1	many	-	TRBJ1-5	TGCAGCGTTGGCAGTGGCAATCAGCCCCAGCATTTT	CSVGSGNQPQHF
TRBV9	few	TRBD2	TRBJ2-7	TGTGCCAGCAGCGTGGGGGGGACGCCCTACGAGCAGTACTTC	CASSVGGTPYEQYF
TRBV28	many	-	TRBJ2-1	TGTGCCAGCAGTTACAATGAGCAGTTCTTC	CASSYNEQFF
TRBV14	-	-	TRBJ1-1	TGTGCCAGCATGAAATATGGGACTGAAGCTTTCTTT	CASMKYGTEAFF
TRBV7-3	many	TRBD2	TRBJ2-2	TGTGCCAGCAGCTTAGCGTCTAGCGGGACCGGGGAGCTGTTTTTT	CASSLASSGTGELFF
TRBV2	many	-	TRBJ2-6	TGTGCCAGCAGTCCGACAGGCCCCTCTGGGGCCAACGTCCTGACTTTC	CASSPTGPSGANVLTF
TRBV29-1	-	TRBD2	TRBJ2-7	TGCAGCGTAGACGATGGGACTAGCGCTTCCTACGAGCAGTACTTC	CSVDDGTSASYEQYF
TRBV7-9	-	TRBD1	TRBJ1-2	TGTGCCAGCAGCCACCGGGACAGGGTCGGAGGCTACACCTTC	CASSHRDRVGGYTF
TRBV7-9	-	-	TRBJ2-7	TGTGCCAGCTCACCAGGGGACACAAACTCCTACGAGCAGTACTTC	CASSPGDTNSYEQYF
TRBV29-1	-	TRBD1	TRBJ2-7	TGCAGCGTCAGTTCCACGGGACAGATCTACGAGCAGTACTTC	CSVSSTGQIYEQYF
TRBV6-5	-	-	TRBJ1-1	TGTGCCAGCAGTTCGGGACATAGAAAGAACACTGAAGCTTTCTTT	CASSSGHRKNTEAFF
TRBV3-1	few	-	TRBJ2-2	TGTGCCAGCAGCCCAGATTACACCGGGGAGCTGTTTTTT	CASSPDYTGELFF
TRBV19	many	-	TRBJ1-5	TGTGCCAGTAGTATAGGGGGACAGCCCCAGCATTTT	CASSIGGQPQHF
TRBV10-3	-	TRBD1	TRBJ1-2	TGTGCCATCACCCAGACCGGGACAGGGAACTATGGCTACACCTTC	CAITQTGTGNYGYTF
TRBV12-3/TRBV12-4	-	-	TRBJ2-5	TGTGCCAGCAGTTCGATGAGGGGAAGCCAAGAGACCCAGTACTTC	CASSSMRGSQETQYF
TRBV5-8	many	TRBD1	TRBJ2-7	TGTGCCAGCAGCTTCGGACAGGGAAGGTACGAGCAGTACTTC	CASSFGQGRYEQYF
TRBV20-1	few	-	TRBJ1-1	TGCAGTGCTAGAGACCGCCGAATGAACACTGAAGCTTTCTTT	CSARDRRMNTEAFF
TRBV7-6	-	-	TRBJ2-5	TGTGCCAGCAGCTCATCGGGTGTGGAGGAGACCCAGTACTTC	CASSSSGVEETQYF
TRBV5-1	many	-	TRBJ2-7	TGCGCCAGCAAATCGGCGGTGAGCTCCTACGAGCAGTACTTC	CASKSAVSSYEQYF
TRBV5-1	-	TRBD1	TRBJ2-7	TGCGCCAGCAGCTTGGGTCTAATCGGGACAGGATCCTACGAGCAGTACTTC	CASSLGLIGTGSYEQYF
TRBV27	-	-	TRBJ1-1	TGTGCCAGCAGTTTATTGGCAGGAACCAAGAACACTGAAGCTTTCTTT	CASSLLAGTKNTEAFF
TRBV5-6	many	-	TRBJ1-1	TGTGCCAGCAGCTTGGAAGGGGCTCTGAACACTGAAGCTTTCTTT	CASSLEGALNTEAFF
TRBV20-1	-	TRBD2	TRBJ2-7	TGCAGTGGGGGGGGACTTACATACGAGCAGTACTTC	CSGGGLTYEQYF